A single sample gave rise to the 5 T cell receptor beta chains below, sequenced in a study of tumor-infiltrating lymphocytes in primary liver carcinoma. Synthesis of TCR beta cDNA was carried out from 450 to 650 ng total RNA with a constant-region primer. Three nested multiplex PCR rounds, a slightly modified ARM-PCR method, built the TCR beta libraries. The opening two PCR rounds, approximately 10 cycles each, paired TRBV1-TRBV30 forward primers with a C-beta reverse primer. TCRdb ran MiXCR on the multiplex PCR reads and lists one entry per CDR3 protein. The data show approximately 340,000 distinct CDR3 sequences, less than 70% seen once. In addition to blood RNA drawn from unsorted whole blood, germline DNA was extracted. The sequenced sample consisted of peripheral blood. Receptor source: a man between 35 and 55 years old with primary liver carcinoma and hepatitis B virus infection.

The chain is built from TRBV11-2 and TRBJ2-3; 8 bases align to TRBD1. J lost 5 bases, V lost 5 bases, and 12 bases had no gene match. Germline lookup yields CDR1 SGHAT and CDR2 FQNNGV. CDR3 length equals 16 residues. The CDR3 nucleotides are TGTGCCAGCAGCCACCCCCATGTACAGGGGGGAGATACGCAGTATTTT. As protein: CASSHPHVQGGDTQYF.

With regard to this clonotype: A read error may produce the germline difference seen at one junction end. The chain couples TRBV4-2 to TRBJ2-3, with TRBD2 matching over 10 bases. CDR1 and CDR2 from the germline V gene are LGHNA and YNFKEQ. This CDR3 region has 18 residues. The CDR3 coding sequence is TGTGCCAGAAGCCAAGAAAATAAAGGGACTAGCGTCACAGATACGCAGTATTTT. Protein: CARSQENKGTSVTDTQYF.

V is TRBV30 and J is TRBJ2-3, with D perhaps TRBD2 (6 bases). V was trimmed by 4 bases and J by 5 bases, leaving 13 bases between them. Germline loops: CDR1 GTSNPN, CDR2 SVGIG (reference sequence). The CDR3 spans 13 residues. The CDR3 spells CAWNSWREDTQYF. The CDR3 DNA follows: TGTGCCTGGAATAGCTGGAGGGAAGATACGCAGTATTTT. Full variable domain (outside the CDR3, taken from reference TRBV30 and TRBJ2-3): SQTIHQWPATLVQPVGSPLSLECTVEGTSNPNLYWYRQAAGRGLQLLFYSVGIGQISSEVPQNLSASRPQDRQFILSSKKLLLSDSGFYLCAWNSWREDTQYFGPGTRLTVL.

This clonotype occurred many times. This rearrangement joins TRBV10-3 to TRBJ2-1; D gene uncertain. V was shortened by 2 bases and J by 7 bases, with 15 bases between the two germline ends. CDR1 is ENHRY and CDR2 is SYGVKD in the germline V gene. The CDR3 runs to 15 residues. The CDR3 nucleotides are TGTGCCATCAGTGAGAGACCCACGGCAGAGAATGAGCAGTTCTTC. Encoded protein: CAISERPTAENEQFF.

V and J are TRBV12-3 or TRBV12-4 and TRBJ2-7; D gene unclear. There are 13 residues in the CDR3. The CDR3 is CVISPRRATKQYF. CDR3 coding DNA: TGTGTCATCAGTCCGCGACGGGCTACGAAACAGTACTTC.